Listed below are T cell receptor beta chains from one sample, sequenced in a study of cytomegalovirus exposure and HLA in healthy donors. Repertoires were generated with immunoSEQ multiplex PCR, while TCRdb's copy carries only in-frame clones and drops some. This table holds 130,000 to 150,000 clones, around 88% found once. The sample taken for sequencing was PBMCs. These receptors originate from a woman aged 18-30 years in good health and CMV-seropositive. Each CDR3 is given with its conserved first and last residue. A D gene is named only where the DNA matches it firmly. Clone size is given for some rows only: seen once, a few or many times, or a class if the clone is expanded.

D,J,size,V,CDR3,DNA
.,TRBJ2-3,.,TRBV2,CASGGNTQYF,TGTGCCAGCGGAGGGAATACGCAGTATTTT
.,TRBJ1-1,.,TRBV27,CASRGRGDTEAFF,TGTGCCAGCAGGGGCAGGGGAGACACTGAAGCTTTCTTT
TRBD1,TRBJ1-1,.,TRBV5-6,CASSFSTGGYTEAFF,TGTGCCAGCAGCTTCTCGACAGGGGGTTACACTGAAGCTTTCTTT
TRBD1,TRBJ2-3,.,TRBV27,CASSGGGDTQYF,TGTGCCAGCTCAGGGGGTGGGGATACGCAGTATTTT
TRBD1,TRBJ1-1,.,TRBV5-6,CASSSKDRIYTEAFF,TGTGCCAGCAGCTCGAAGGACAGGATCTACACTGAAGCTTTCTTT
.,TRBJ1-6,few,TRBV2,CASGVLGGGNSPLHF,TGTGCCAGCGGCGTGTTGGGAGGGGGGAATTCACCCCTCCACTTT
TRBD1,TRBJ1-2,.,TRBV10-3,CAISDGQGESYGYTF,TGTGCCATCAGTGACGGACAGGGGGAATCCTATGGCTACACCTTC
.,TRBJ2-7,many,TRBV4-2,CASSQGLTGALYEQYF,TGTGCCAGCAGCCAAGGTCTAACTGGGGCCCTGTACGAGCAGTACTTC
TRBD1,TRBJ1-5,few,TRBV10-3,CATSQGNNQPQHF,TGTGCCACCTCACAGGGGAACAATCAGCCCCAGCATTTT
.,TRBJ1-2,.,TRBV11-2,CASSLPGGVRGYTF,TGTGCCAGCAGCCTCCCCGGGGGGGTAAGGGGCTACACCTTC
.,TRBJ2-1,.,TRBV5-1,CASSLAWLENEQFF,TGCGCCAGCAGCTTGGCCTGGCTAGAGAATGAGCAGTTCTTC
.,TRBJ2-1,.,TRBV6-1,CATRRDSDYNEQFF,TGTGCCACCCGGAGGGACAGTGATTACAATGAGCAGTTCTTC
.,TRBJ1-1,.,TRBV18,CASSPQQTNTEAFF,TGTGCCAGCTCACCACAACAGACGAACACTGAAGCTTTCTTT
TRBD1,TRBJ2-7,.,TRBV27,CASSLSSGTVLYEQYF,TGTGCCAGCAGTTTATCTTCTGGGACAGTTCTCTACGAGCAGTACTTC
TRBD1,TRBJ1-1,.,TRBV5-6,CASSYGQGSMNTEAFF,TGTGCCAGCAGCTATGGACAGGGGTCCATGAACACTGAAGCTTTCTTT
.,TRBJ1-3,.,TRBV6-6,CASTTEGMGSGNTIYF,TGTGCCAGCACCACGGAGGGGATGGGCTCTGGAAACACCATATATTTT
.,TRBJ2-3,.,TRBV28,CASSSGGFTDTQYF,TGTGCCAGCAGTTCAGGGGGGTTTACAGATACGCAGTATTTT
.,TRBJ2-7,.,TRBV7-2,CASSLSGLGALPYEQYF,TGTGCCAGCAGCTTAAGCGGGTTAGGGGCTCTACCATACGAGCAGTACTTC
.,TRBJ2-1,few,TRBV29-1,CSYRDYEQFF,TGCAGCTACCGGGACTATGAGCAGTTCTTC
TRBD2,TRBJ2-2,.,TRBV5-1,CASSTSLAGGPNTGELFF,TGCGCCAGCTCCACTTCACTAGCGGGGGGGCCTAACACCGGGGAGCTGTTTTTT
TRBD1,TRBJ1-1,.,TRBV28,CAGTGGGSGTEAFF,TGTGCCGGGACAGGGGGAGGGAGTGGCACTGAAGCTTTCTTT
.,TRBJ1-5,.,TRBV19,CASKAGRNSNQPQHF,TGTGCCAGTAAGGCGGGGCGGAATAGCAATCAGCCCCAGCATTTT
.,TRBJ2-2,.,TRBV5-4,CASSRGGANTGELFF,TGTGCCAGCAGCCGAGGGGGAGCGAACACCGGGGAGCTGTTTTTT
.,TRBJ2-7,.,TRBV7-9,CASRLGHSYEQYF,TGTGCCAGCAGGTTGGGACATTCCTACGAGCAGTACTTC
.,TRBJ1-4,.,TRBV11-2,CASSLDPRVELFF,TGTGCCAGCAGCTTAGATCCGCGAGTTGAACTGTTTTTT
TRBD1,TRBJ1-6,.,TRBV9,CASSTRQGEASPLHF,TGTGCCAGCAGCACCAGACAGGGGGAAGCTTCACCCCTCCACTTT
TRBD2,TRBJ2-5,.,TRBV6-1,CASRERRLAGVGETQYF,TGTGCCAGCAGGGAACGACGACTAGCGGGAGTTGGGGAGACCCAGTACTTC
.,TRBJ1-2,.,TRBV6-1,CASSTRQDGYYGYTF,TGTGCCAGCAGTACCCGACAGGATGGATACTATGGCTACACCTTC
.,TRBJ1-2,.,TRBV6-1,CASSKPQDYGYTF,TGTGCCAGCAGTAAACCGCAGGACTATGGCTACACCTTC
TRBD1,TRBJ1-1,once,TRBV5-4,CASSRQGASTEAFF,TGTGCCAGCAGCCGACAGGGCGCGAGCACTGAAGCTTTCTTT
.,TRBJ2-7,.,TRBV6-5,CASSPGLQYYEQYF,TGCGCCAGCAGTCCCGGACTACAGTACTACGAGCAGTACTTC
TRBD1,TRBJ2-7,.,TRBV27,CASSLGTGAYEQYF,TGTGCCAGCAGTTTGGGAACAGGGGCCTACGAGCAGTACTTC
TRBD1,TRBJ1-4,.,TRBV30,CAWSSTGSELFF,TGTGCCTGGAGCTCGACAGGGAGTGAACTGTTTTTT
.,TRBJ1-2,.,TRBV2,CASSESVITLDYGYTF,TGTGCCAGCAGTGAATCAGTGATAACCCTTGACTATGGCTACACCTTC
.,TRBJ2-1,once,TRBV5-6,CASSSRDWGPYNEQFF,TGTGCCAGCAGCAGCCGGGACTGGGGCCCCTACAATGAGCAGTTCTTC
.,TRBJ1-1,.,TRBV2,CASSENPDTGWNVEAFF,TGTGCCAGCAGTGAAAACCCGGACACGGGTTGGAATGTTGAAGCTTTCTTT
TRBD1,TRBJ2-7,.,TRBV6-5,CASTYRGPYEQYF,TGTGCCAGCACCTACAGGGGGCCCTACGAGCAGTACTTC
TRBD1,TRBJ2-4,.,TRBV29-1,CSVAGQGNIQYF,TGCAGCGTGGCGGGACAGGGAAACATTCAGTACTTC
TRBD2,TRBJ2-1,.,TRBV4-2,CASSQTSSGGHNEQFF,TGTGCCAGCAGCCAGACTTCTAGCGGGGGGCACAATGAGCAGTTCTTC
.,TRBJ1-6,few,TRBV4-2,CASSQDQAPSPLHF,TGTGCCAGCAGCCAAGATCAGGCCCCATCACCCCTCCACTTT
TRBD1,TRBJ2-7,.,TRBV7-8,CASSMDRGTYEQYF,TGTGCCAGCAGCATGGACAGGGGGACCTACGAGCAGTACTTC
TRBD1,TRBJ1-2,.,TRBV30,CAWSLTGNNGYTF,TGTGCCTGGAGTCTGACAGGGAACAACGGCTACACCTTC
TRBD2,TRBJ2-5,.,TRBV5-1,CASSAGLAGGETQYF,TGCGCCAGCAGCGCTGGACTAGCGGGAGGGGAGACCCAGTACTTC
TRBD1,TRBJ2-2,.,TRBV7-3,CASRAGTGRTGELFF,TGTGCCAGCAGAGCCGGGACAGGGCGCACCGGGGAGCTGTTTTTT
.,TRBJ1-5,.,TRBV5-1,CASSLEGGPYGPQHF,TGCGCCAGCAGCTTGGAAGGGGGACCCTATGGGCCCCAGCATTTT
TRBD1,TRBJ1-1,.,TRBV19,CASRQDRAMNTEAFF,TGTGCCAGTAGACAGGACAGGGCGATGAACACTGAAGCTTTCTTT
TRBD1,TRBJ1-3,.,TRBV6-1,CASSETGFAYTIYF,TGTGCCAGCAGTGAGACAGGGTTTGCATACACCATATATTTT
.,TRBJ2-5,few,TRBV5-1,CASSLAETQYF,TGCGCCAGCAGCTTGGCTGAGACCCAGTACTTC
TRBD2,TRBJ2-3,.,TRBV5-1,CASSGAGGPPGTQYF,TGCGCCAGCAGCGGGGCGGGGGGCCCGCCGGGGACGCAGTATTTT
.,TRBJ2-7,once,TRBV7-3,CASSRDSGEQYF,TGTGCCAGCAGCCGCGATAGTGGCGAGCAGTACTTC
TRBD1,TRBJ2-7,.,TRBV28,CASSSVGTAVYEQYF,TGTGCCAGCAGTTCCGTCGGGACAGCCGTATACGAGCAGTACTTC
.,TRBJ1-1,.,TRBV10-3,CAISESLQGTEAFF,TGTGCCATCAGTGAGTCGCTTCAGGGGACTGAAGCTTTCTTT
.,TRBJ2-1,.,TRBV6-4,CASSEISGGPYNEQFF,TGTGCCAGCAGCGAGATTAGCGGCGGCCCCTACAATGAGCAGTTCTTC
TRBD1,TRBJ2-3,.,TRBV19,CASKQGPTDTQYF,TGTGCCAGCAAACAGGGGCCTACAGATACGCAGTATTTT
TRBD1,TRBJ2-6,.,TRBV30,CAWGDSPGSGANVLTF,TGTGCCTGGGGGGACAGCCCAGGCTCTGGGGCCAACGTCCTGACTTTC
TRBD1,TRBJ1-1,.,TRBV6-8,CASSYSTGAGTEAFF,TGTGCCAGCAGTTACTCGACAGGGGCGGGCACTGAAGCTTTCTTT
.,TRBJ2-7,.,TRBV28,CASTGGLEANEQYF,TGTGCCAGCACCGGGGGGCTGGAGGCGAACGAGCAGTACTTC